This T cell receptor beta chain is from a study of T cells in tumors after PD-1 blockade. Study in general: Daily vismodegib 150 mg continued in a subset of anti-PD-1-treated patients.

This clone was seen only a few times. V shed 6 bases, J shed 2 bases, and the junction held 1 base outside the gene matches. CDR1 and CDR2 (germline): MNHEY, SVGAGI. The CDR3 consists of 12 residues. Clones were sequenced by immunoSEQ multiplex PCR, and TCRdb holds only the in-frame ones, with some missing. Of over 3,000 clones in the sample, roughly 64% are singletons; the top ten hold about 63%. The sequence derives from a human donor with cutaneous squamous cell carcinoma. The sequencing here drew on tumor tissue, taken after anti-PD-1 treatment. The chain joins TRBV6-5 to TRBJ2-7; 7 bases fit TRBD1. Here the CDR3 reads CASSTGAYEQYF. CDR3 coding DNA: TGTGCCAGCAGCACAGGGGCCTACGAGCAGTACTTC.